The 18 T cell receptor beta chains reported below all come from one sample, sequenced in a study of CD8 T cells in Susac syndrome. Reverse transcription of 0.5 to 1 ug RNA was performed with random hexamers. Each CDR3 protein is one row after TCRdb ran MiXCR on the immunoSEQ multiplex PCR reads. The sample has 180,000 or so distinct CDR3 sequences; about 94% are singletons. Sequenced input: CD4+ T cells from PBMCs. The receptors originated from a human donor in good health.

J is TRBJ2-4 and V is TRBV14; possible D gene TRBD1, 6 bases. Germline loops: CDR1 SGHDN, CDR2 FVKESK. The length of the CDR3 is 11 residues. Trimming took 3 bases from V and 14 from J, leaving 11 bases between them. The CDR3: CASSHGQSKYF. In DNA form, the CDR3 reads TGTGCCAGCAGCCACGGACAGTCGAAGTACTTC.

The genes are TRBV20-1 and TRBJ2-5; D possibly matches TRBD1 or TRBD2 (6 bases each). Germline CDR1 DFQATT, CDR2 SNEGSKA (reference sequence). The CDR3 is 14 residues long. Trimming took off 7 bases at V and 2 bases at J, with 17 bases between the two ends. The CDR3: CSVQGGDLQETQYF. CDR3 DNA sequence: TGCAGTGTACAGGGCGGGGACCTTCAAGAGACCCAGTACTTC.

The rearrangement links TRBV5-6 to TRBJ2-5; a possible D gene is TRBD1 (5 bases). Trimming cost V 6 bases and J 6 bases, with 12 bases left between them. CDR3 length: 12 residues. CDR1 is SGHDT, CDR2 YYEEEE, per germline. Here the CDR3 DNA reads TGTGCCAGCACCGACAGCGCGAAGACCCAGTACTTC. It encodes CASTDSAKTQYF.

The rearrangement joins TRBV4-3 to TRBJ2-3, with D tentatively TRBD1 or TRBD2 (5 bases each). This CDR3 has 15 residues. V lost 0 bases to trimming and J lost 5 bases, with 12 bases between them. Germline V gene lookup returns CDR1 LGHNA and CDR2 YSLEER. CDR3 amino acids: CASSQESGAGDTQYF. The CDR3, as DNA: TGCGCCAGCAGCCAAGAATCCGGGGCGGGAGATACGCAGTATTTT.

J is TRBJ2-3 and V is TRBV15, with D hard to call. Deletions cut 4 bases from V and 4 bases from J, with 6 bases between. Germline CDR1 is LNHNV and CDR2 is YYDKDF (reference sequence). The CDR3 length is 12 residues. Here the CDR3 DNA reads TGTGCCACCAGCACGGCGGCAGATACGCAGTATTTT. This sequence encodes CATSTAADTQYF.

V usage is TRBV29-1 and J usage is TRBJ2-7; D remains ambiguous. Germline V CDR1 and CDR2: SQVTM, ANQGSEA. The CDR3 has 12 residues. Trimming pared 3 bases from V and 0 bases from J, leaving 6 bases between. Here the CDR3 reads CSVEGRSYEQYF. CDR3 bases: TGCAGCGTTGAGGGCCGCTCCTACGAGCAGTACTTC.

The rearrangement joins TRBV20-1 to TRBJ2-2; TRBD1 agrees at 7 bases. CDR3 length equals 15 residues. CDR1 is DFQATT, CDR2 SNEGSKA, per germline (reference sequence). After removal of 6 bases from V and 3 bases from J, the junction contained 10 bases not matched to a gene. CDR3 sequence: CSAGRGRMDTGELFF. The CDR3 DNA follows: TGCAGTGCGGGAAGGGGGCGAATGGACACCGGGGAGCTGTTTTTT.

V and J are TRBV10-3 and TRBJ2-6, with TRBD1 identical over 7 bases. Germline lookup yields CDR1 ENHRY and CDR2 SYGVKD. The CDR3 has 16 residues. Unmatched junction bases numbered 6, after V lost 5 bases and J lost 2 bases. The CDR3 bases are TGTGCCATCAGTCCCATCGACAGGGCTGGGGCCAACGTCCTGACTTTC. This sequence encodes CAISPIDRAGANVLTF.

This rearrangement joins TRBV6-2 or TRBV6-3 to TRBJ2-7; D ambiguous. CDR1 and CDR2 (germline): MNHEY, SVGEGT. The CDR3 has 11 residues. V was shortened by 2 bases and J by 6 bases, with 5 bases between the two germline ends. This CDR3 is CASSYIREQYF. As DNA, the CDR3 is TGTGCCAGCAGTTACATCCGCGAGCAGTACTTC.

This rearrangement joins TRBV15 to TRBJ1-4; D gene ambiguous. This CDR3 region has 14 residues. The V end lost 5 bases, the J end lost 8 bases, and 15 bases lay between the germline ends. Germline-derived CDR1 and CDR2 are LNHNV and YYDKDF (reference sequence). The CDR3, as DNA: TGTGCCACCAGCCTTCAATTACGAGGGGAAAAACTGTTTTTT. Protein product: CATSLQLRGEKLFF.

The V and J genes are TRBV20-1 and TRBJ2-3, with a weak D call TRBD2 (5 bases). Germline V CDR1 and CDR2: DFQATT, SNEGSKA (reference sequence). This CDR3 is built from 13 residues. The germline V and J ends were trimmed by 6 bases and 3 bases, with 13 bases remaining between them. In DNA form, the CDR3 reads TGCAGTGCAGTTAAGGGCGGGACAGATACGCAGTATTTT. Translating gives CSAVKGGTDTQYF.

This sequence joins TRBV7-6 and TRBJ1-6; TRBD1 aligns across 7 bases. CDR1 and CDR2 (germline): SGHVS, FNYEAQ. The CDR3 has 16 amino acids. The trim removed 4 bases at V and 7 bases at J, leaving 10 bases unmatched. CDR3 amino acids: CASSSLPGQPNSPLHF. The CDR3 DNA follows: TGTGCCAGCAGCTCGCTTCCGGGACAGCCAAATTCACCCCTCCACTTT.

This sequence joins TRBV20-1 and TRBJ1-2, with 8 bases that match TRBD1. The CDR3 sequence is 14 residues long. Germline CDR1 DFQATT, CDR2 SNEGSKA (reference sequence). J gave up 8 bases and V 3 bases, and 11 bases lay outside the gene matches. The CDR3, as DNA: TGCAGTGCTAGGGAGACAGGGGCCCTACTAGGCTACACCTTC. Amino acid sequence: CSARETGALLGYTF.

This rearrangement joins TRBV5-1 to TRBJ2-1; perhaps TRBD1 as D (5 bases). CDR1 and CDR2 from the germline V gene are SGHRS and YFSETQ. The CDR3 runs to 15 residues. The ends were cut back, 0 bases at V and 9 bases at J, with 16 bases in the middle. The CDR3 here is CASSLDTGALGEQFF. In DNA, the CDR3 is TGCGCCAGCAGCTTGGATACAGGAGCCTTGGGTGAGCAGTTCTTC.

The rearrangement links TRBV5-1 to TRBJ2-1, with TRBD2 matching over 8 bases. This CDR3 has 13 amino acids. Trimming at V came to 3 bases and at J to 7 bases, leaving 3 bases not matched to a gene. CDR1 is SGHRS, CDR2 YFSETQ, per germline. The chain's CDR3 is CASSSGTRNEQFF. DNA of the CDR3: TGCGCCAGCAGCTCCGGGACTAGAAATGAGCAGTTCTTC. The full variable domain, in which reference TRBV5-1 and TRBJ2-1 provide the parts outside the CDR3, is KAGVTQTPRYLIKTRGQQVTLSCSPISGHRSVSWYQQTPGQGLQFLFEYFSETQRNKGNFPGRFSGRQFSNSRSEMNVSTLELGDSALYLCASSSGTRNEQFFGPGTRLTVL.

The chain couples TRBV20-1 to TRBJ2-5, with 9 bases identical to TRBD2. The ends lost 3 bases at V and 3 bases at J; junction bases unmatched: 14. This CDR3 region has 17 residues. Germline CDR1 DFQATT, CDR2 SNEGSKA (reference sequence). CDR3 nucleotides: TGCAGTGCTAGCGATTACTGGAGGGCTAGCGGGGAAGAGACCCAGTACTTC. It specifies CSASDYWRASGEETQYF.

The chain couples TRBV2 to TRBJ2-1, with a possible D match to TRBD2 (5 bases). The CDR3 contains 15 residues. V was pared by 6 bases and J by 6 bases, with 18 bases between. Germline assignment: CDR1 SNHLY and CDR2 FYNNEI. DNA of the CDR3: TGTGCCAGCAGGAAAGATCTAGCCATAGGCAATGAGCAGTTCTTC. Its translation is CASRKDLAIGNEQFF.

The CDR3, as DNA: TGCAGTGCTAGAGCTCGGGGGCCGGGAGAGACCCAGTACTTC. It yields the protein CSARARGPGETQYF. The chain couples TRBV20-1 to TRBJ2-5, with D tentatively TRBD1 or TRBD2 (6 bases each). CDR1 and CDR2 from the germline V gene are DFQATT and SNEGSKA (reference sequence). This CDR3 is built from 14 residues. Trimming pared 1 base from V and 4 bases from J, leaving 13 bases between.